The rows below give T cell receptor beta chains drawn from one sample of a study of blood T cell repertoires in COVID-19. Profiling relied on immunoSEQ multiplex PCR, and the TCRdb table lists in-frame clones only, not all of them. The sample shows over 80,000 clones, roughly 87% of them seen only once. Sequencing was performed on peripheral blood. The receptors here all came from a man between 50 and 59 years old with acute or convalescent COVID-19. CDR3s include the opening cysteine and the closing phenylalanine or tryptophan. The D gene is left open where the match is weak.

j_call: TRBJ1-2; d_call: NA; v_call: TRBV14; cdr3_nt: TGTGCCAGCAGCCAAGCCGCCGGGAAGTATGGCTACACCTTC; cdr3_aa: CASSQAAGKYGYTF
j_call: TRBJ1-2; d_call: TRBD1; v_call: TRBV12-3/TRBV12-4; cdr3_nt: TGTGCCAGCAGTGACAGGGAAGGCGGCTACACCTTC; cdr3_aa: CASSDREGGYTF
j_call: TRBJ1-1; d_call: NA; v_call: TRBV5-1; cdr3_nt: TGCGCCAGCAGCGCGTCGGGAAACACTGAAGCTTTCTTT; cdr3_aa: CASSASGNTEAFF
j_call: TRBJ2-1; d_call: TRBD1; v_call: TRBV20-1; cdr3_nt: TGCAGTGCCAGTGACAGGGGGCGAAGCAATGAGCAGTTCTTC; cdr3_aa: CSASDRGRSNEQFF
j_call: TRBJ2-3; d_call: TRBD2; v_call: TRBV7-2; cdr3_nt: TGTGCCAGCAGCTTTTCTAGCGGGGGGTCAGATACGCAGTATTTT; cdr3_aa: CASSFSSGGSDTQYF
j_call: TRBJ2-5; d_call: NA; v_call: TRBV5-1; cdr3_nt: TGCGCCAGCAGCTCGAGCGAGACCCAGTACTTC; cdr3_aa: CASSSSETQYF
j_call: TRBJ1-1; d_call: NA; v_call: TRBV28; cdr3_nt: TGTGCCAGCAGTCCCCCCAAATGGAACACTGAAGCTTTCTTT; cdr3_aa: CASSPPKWNTEAFF
j_call: TRBJ1-1; d_call: TRBD1; v_call: TRBV18; cdr3_nt: TGTGCCAGCTCCCCGGGGACAGCGAACACTGAAGCTTTCTTT; cdr3_aa: CASSPGTANTEAFF
j_call: TRBJ2-2; d_call: TRBD1; v_call: TRBV3-1/TRBV3-2; cdr3_nt: TGTGCCAGCAGCCGTGCAGGGGGGAACACCGGGGAGCTGTTTTTT; cdr3_aa: CASSRAGGNTGELFF
j_call: TRBJ1-3; d_call: NA; v_call: TRBV19; cdr3_nt: TGTGCCAGTAGCACTGCCGGGACACTCATATATTTT; cdr3_aa: CASSTAGTLIYF
j_call: TRBJ1-4; d_call: NA; v_call: TRBV12-3/TRBV12-4; cdr3_nt: TGTGCCAGCAGTTTACAGGGAGGTGAAAAACTGTTTTTT; cdr3_aa: CASSLQGGEKLFF
j_call: TRBJ2-2; d_call: NA; v_call: TRBV19; cdr3_nt: TGTGCCAGTAGTACTCGCCAGGGGGGCCACACCGGGGAGCTGTTTTTT; cdr3_aa: CASSTRQGGHTGELFF
j_call: TRBJ1-2; d_call: TRBD1; v_call: TRBV6-1; cdr3_nt: TGTGCCAGCAGTGAGCAGGGGGCTAATGGCTACACCTTC; cdr3_aa: CASSEQGANGYTF
j_call: TRBJ1-2; d_call: TRBD1; v_call: TRBV19; cdr3_nt: TGTGCCAGTAGTATAGCGGAGGGGGCGCAAGGCTATGGCTACACCTTC; cdr3_aa: CASSIAEGAQGYGYTF
j_call: TRBJ2-2; d_call: TRBD2; v_call: TRBV7-2; cdr3_nt: TGTGCCAGCAGCTTTAGGACTAGCGGCACCGGGGAGCTGTTTTTT; cdr3_aa: CASSFRTSGTGELFF
j_call: TRBJ2-2; d_call: NA; v_call: TRBV7-3; cdr3_nt: TGTGCCAGCAGCTTAACGAGGACAGCGAACACCGGGGAGCTGTTTTTT; cdr3_aa: CASSLTRTANTGELFF
j_call: TRBJ1-1; d_call: TRBD1; v_call: TRBV7-2; cdr3_nt: TGTGCCAGCAGCTTATATCGGACAGGGGTGAACACTGAAGCTTTCTTT; cdr3_aa: CASSLYRTGVNTEAFF
j_call: TRBJ2-7; d_call: TRBD1; v_call: TRBV19; cdr3_nt: TGTGCCAGTAGTATAGGTGGGACAGTCTACGAGCAGTACTTC; cdr3_aa: CASSIGGTVYEQYF
j_call: TRBJ1-1; d_call: NA; v_call: TRBV5-4; cdr3_nt: TGTGCCAGCAGCAGAGGGGAGGCTCTGAACACTGAAGCTTTCTTT; cdr3_aa: CASSRGEALNTEAFF
j_call: TRBJ2-3; d_call: TRBD1; v_call: TRBV6-5; cdr3_nt: TGTGCCAGCAGGATGGGACAGGTGGGCACAGATACGCAGTATTTT; cdr3_aa: CASRMGQVGTDTQYF
j_call: TRBJ1-2; d_call: TRBD1; v_call: TRBV6-1; cdr3_nt: TGTGCCAGCAGTGAACAGGGGGCGATCGGCTACACCTTC; cdr3_aa: CASSEQGAIGYTF
j_call: TRBJ1-1; d_call: NA; v_call: TRBV6-1; cdr3_nt: TGTGCCAGCAGTGAAGAGAGGTTCACTGAAGCTTTCTTT; cdr3_aa: CASSEERFTEAFF
j_call: TRBJ1-2; d_call: NA; v_call: TRBV12-3/TRBV12-4; cdr3_nt: TGTGCCAGCAGTGCAACATCGACTTATGGCTACACCTTC; cdr3_aa: CASSATSTYGYTF
j_call: TRBJ1-1; d_call: TRBD1; v_call: TRBV19; cdr3_nt: TGTGCCAGTAGTATGGGACAGCCTGAAGCTTTCTTT; cdr3_aa: CASSMGQPEAFF
j_call: TRBJ2-2; d_call: NA; v_call: TRBV19; cdr3_nt: TGTGCCAGTAGTCCCGGACTGAACACCGGGGAGCTGTTTTTT; cdr3_aa: CASSPGLNTGELFF
j_call: TRBJ2-1; d_call: TRBD2; v_call: TRBV6-5; cdr3_nt: TGTGCCAGCAGATCGCAGCGGGGGGTAGGAAATGAGCAGTTCTTC; cdr3_aa: CASRSQRGVGNEQFF
j_call: TRBJ1-4; d_call: TRBD1; v_call: TRBV10-3; cdr3_nt: TGTGCCATCTCAGCGACAGGGGGGACTGAAAAACTGTTTTTT; cdr3_aa: CAISATGGTEKLFF
j_call: TRBJ2-3; d_call: TRBD2; v_call: TRBV7-3; cdr3_nt: TGTGCCAGCAGGGTTAGCGGGTCCGGCACAGATACGCAGTATTTT; cdr3_aa: CASRVSGSGTDTQYF
j_call: TRBJ1-4; d_call: NA; v_call: TRBV30; cdr3_nt: TGTGCCTGGAGTTCCCATAGTATTGAAAAACTGTTTTTT; cdr3_aa: CAWSSHSIEKLFF
j_call: TRBJ1-6; d_call: TRBD1; v_call: TRBV19; cdr3_nt: TGTGCCAGTGCAGGACAGGGCAATAATTCACCCCTCCACTTT; cdr3_aa: CASAGQGNNSPLHF
j_call: TRBJ2-7; d_call: TRBD1; v_call: TRBV6-5; cdr3_nt: TGTGCCAGCAAAGGACAGGGTTTTTACGAGCAGTACTTC; cdr3_aa: CASKGQGFYEQYF
j_call: TRBJ2-7; d_call: TRBD1; v_call: TRBV6-2/TRBV6-3; cdr3_nt: TGTGCCAGCAGTTACGACAGGGTCAACGAGCAGTACTTC; cdr3_aa: CASSYDRVNEQYF
j_call: TRBJ1-4; d_call: NA; v_call: TRBV19; cdr3_nt: TGTGCCAGTAGTATCCGGAGTCCTAATGAAAAACTGTTTTTT; cdr3_aa: CASSIRSPNEKLFF
j_call: TRBJ1-1; d_call: NA; v_call: TRBV18; cdr3_nt: TGTGCCAGCTCCCAAGTTGGGGCAGGGAGGGCTGAAGCTTTCTTT; cdr3_aa: CASSQVGAGRAEAFF
j_call: TRBJ2-1; d_call: TRBD1; v_call: TRBV11-1; cdr3_nt: TGTGCCAGCAGCTCCGGGACAGGTTACAATGAGCAGTTCTTC; cdr3_aa: CASSSGTGYNEQFF
j_call: TRBJ1-5; d_call: NA; v_call: TRBV12-3/TRBV12-4; cdr3_nt: TGTGCCAGCAGTTTAAATAGTAATCAGCCCCAGCATTTT; cdr3_aa: CASSLNSNQPQHF
j_call: TRBJ1-4; d_call: TRBD1; v_call: TRBV9; cdr3_nt: TGTGCCAGCAGCGTAGGGGGACAGGCAACTAATGAAAAACTGTTTTTT; cdr3_aa: CASSVGGQATNEKLFF
j_call: TRBJ2-5; d_call: TRBD2; v_call: TRBV4-1; cdr3_nt: TGCGCCAGCAGCCAAGATGCGGGGGGGCCCCTAGAGACCCAGTACTTC; cdr3_aa: CASSQDAGGPLETQYF
j_call: TRBJ1-6; d_call: NA; v_call: TRBV18; cdr3_nt: TGTGCCAGCTCACCACCTGCGGTTAAGAATTCACCCCTCCACTTT; cdr3_aa: CASSPPAVKNSPLHF
j_call: TRBJ2-5; d_call: TRBD2; v_call: TRBV7-2; cdr3_nt: TGTGCCAGCAGGTCCTCGGGGCGGGGGGACGAGACCCAGTACTTC; cdr3_aa: CASRSSGRGDETQYF